This T cell receptor beta chain was observed in a study of blood T cell repertoires in COVID-19. This clone showed up just a few times. Sequencing used immunoSEQ multiplex PCR; TCRdb keeps in-frame clones, though not all of them. Among approximately 210,000 clones, approximately 84% were seen once, and the ten largest hold approximately 8%. The sequence derives from a woman aged 45 to 65 with active or convalescent COVID-19. What was sequenced was peripheral blood.

CDR3 residues: CASSFIGDTEAFF. The CDR3 bases are TGCGCCAGCAGCTTCATCGGGGACACTGAAGCTTTCTTT. The rearrangement uses TRBV5-1 and TRBJ1-1; D gene ambiguous. CDR1 and CDR2 from the germline V gene are SGHRS and YFSETQ. CDR3 length: 13 amino acids. The V and J ends lost 2 bases and 3 bases respectively, with 8 bases between them. Looking up the rest from reference TRBV5-1 and TRBJ1-1 gives the full variable domain: KAGVTQTPRYLIKTRGQQVTLSCSPISGHRSVSWYQQTPGQGLQFLFEYFSETQRNKGNFPGRFSGRQFSNSRSEMNVSTLELGDSALYLCASSFIGDTEAFFGQGTRLTVV.